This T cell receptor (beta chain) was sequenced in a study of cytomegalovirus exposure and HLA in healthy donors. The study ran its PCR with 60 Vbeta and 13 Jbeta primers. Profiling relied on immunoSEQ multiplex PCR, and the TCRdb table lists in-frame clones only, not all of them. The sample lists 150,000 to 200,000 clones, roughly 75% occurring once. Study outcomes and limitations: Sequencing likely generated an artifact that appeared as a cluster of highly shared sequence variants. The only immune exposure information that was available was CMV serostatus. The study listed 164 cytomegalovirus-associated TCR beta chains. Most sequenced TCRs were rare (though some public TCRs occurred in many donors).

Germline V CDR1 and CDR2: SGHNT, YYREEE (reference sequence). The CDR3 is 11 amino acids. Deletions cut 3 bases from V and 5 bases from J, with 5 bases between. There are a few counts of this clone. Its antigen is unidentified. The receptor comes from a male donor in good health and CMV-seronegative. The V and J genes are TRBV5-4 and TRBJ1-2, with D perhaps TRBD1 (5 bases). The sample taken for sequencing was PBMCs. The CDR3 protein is CASSWTYGYTF. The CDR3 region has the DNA TGTGCCAGCAGCTGGACATATGGCTACACCTTC.